The clone carrying this T cell receptor (beta chain) was counted at least ten times. Its antigen is unidentified. This sample is part of a study of neurological immune-mediated disorders. General study results and limits: In HTLV-1-associated myelopathy, TCR clonal expansion was greatest, whereas multiple sclerosis had the least, falling below healthy controls.

Time point meaning: longitudinal time-point 1 (baseline). The cDNA was generated through 5'RACE incorporating 10-nucleotide random UMIs. In each sequencing run, over 160 million TCR-beta sequences were generated from 15-18 subjects. TCRdb reprocessed the 5' RACE reads via MiXCR and lists one record per CDR3 protein. The sample contains about 60,000 distinct CDR3 sequences, approximately 12% of which appear only once. Germline V CDR1 and CDR2: DFQATT, SNEGSKA (reference sequence). The V gene lost 0 bases and the J gene lost 4 bases, with 11 bases spanning the gap. The CDR3 is 14 residues long. The rearrangement joins TRBV20-1 to TRBJ2-3, with a possible D match to TRBD1 (5 bases). This TCR derives from a male donor with HTLV-1-associated myelopathy (HAM/TSP). Sequencing used PBMCs. This CDR3 reads CSARDTTAPDTQYF. Written as DNA, the CDR3 is TGCAGTGCTAGAGACACGACAGCCCCAGATACGCAGTATTTT.